This TCR beta chain appears in the sequencing data of a study of T-cell reconstitution after alpha-beta-depleted transplantation in children. Overall study results and limits: The high TCRbeta diversity at day 60 in some patients came from surviving recipient T cells and thymic progenitors. Hyperexpanded clones declined; after one year, newly produced T cells mostly supplied diversity. Several hundred expanded graft clones reportedly were the source of alpha-beta T cells about two months after transplant.

Preparation of the TCRbeta library was carried out with unique molecular identifiers. TCRdb passed the PCR reads through MiXCR, listing each CDR3 protein once. Counted here are approximately 500,000 distinct CDR3 sequences, roughly 10% occurring once; the ten biggest clones make up approximately 2%. In this sample, this clonotype turned up many times. The antigen is undetermined. V was pared by 0 bases and J by 7 bases, with 7 bases of the junction left unmatched. Germline-derived CDR1 and CDR2 are WSHSY and SAAADI. CDR3 length: 17 residues. The chain employs TRBV10-2 and TRBJ2-1; 12 bases are shared with TRBD2. This TCR came from a child under 10 years old with inherited bone marrow failure, due to receive a stem cell transplant. This material consisted of PBMCs, taken before TCRalphabeta/CD19-depleted stem cell transplant. The CDR3 protein is CASSESFLGTSGNEQFF. CDR3 sequence (DNA): TGCGCCAGCAGTGAGTCATTCCTCGGGACTAGCGGGAATGAGCAGTTCTTC.